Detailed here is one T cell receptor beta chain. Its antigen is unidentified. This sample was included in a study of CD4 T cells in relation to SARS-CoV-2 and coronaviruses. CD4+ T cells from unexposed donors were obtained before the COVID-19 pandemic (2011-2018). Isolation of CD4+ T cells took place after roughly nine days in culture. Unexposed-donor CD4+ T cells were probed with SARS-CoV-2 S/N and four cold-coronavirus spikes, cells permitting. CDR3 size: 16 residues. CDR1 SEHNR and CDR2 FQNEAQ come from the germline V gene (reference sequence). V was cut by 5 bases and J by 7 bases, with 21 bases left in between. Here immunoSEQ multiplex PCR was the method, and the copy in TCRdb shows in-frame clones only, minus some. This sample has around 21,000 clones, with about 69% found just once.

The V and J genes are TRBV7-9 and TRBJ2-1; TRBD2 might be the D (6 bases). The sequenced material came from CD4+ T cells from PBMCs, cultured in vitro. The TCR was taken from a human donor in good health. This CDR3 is CASSLSGTLKRNEQFF. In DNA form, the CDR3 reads TGTGCCAGCAGCCTCTCCGGGACTCTCAAGAGGAATGAGCAGTTCTTC.